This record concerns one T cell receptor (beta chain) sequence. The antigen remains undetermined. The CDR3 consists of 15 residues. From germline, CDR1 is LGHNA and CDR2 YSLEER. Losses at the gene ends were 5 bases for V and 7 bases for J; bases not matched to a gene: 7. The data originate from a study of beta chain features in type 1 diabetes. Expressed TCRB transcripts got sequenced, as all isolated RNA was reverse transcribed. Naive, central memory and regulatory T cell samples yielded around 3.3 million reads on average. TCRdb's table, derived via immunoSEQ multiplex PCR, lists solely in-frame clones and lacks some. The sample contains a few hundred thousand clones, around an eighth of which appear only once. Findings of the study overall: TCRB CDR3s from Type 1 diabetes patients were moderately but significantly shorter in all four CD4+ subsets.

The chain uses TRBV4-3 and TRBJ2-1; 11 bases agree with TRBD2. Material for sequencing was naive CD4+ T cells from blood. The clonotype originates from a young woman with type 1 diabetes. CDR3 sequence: CASSKLAGATNEQFF. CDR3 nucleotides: TGCGCCAGCAGCAAACTAGCGGGGGCGACAAATGAGCAGTTCTTC.